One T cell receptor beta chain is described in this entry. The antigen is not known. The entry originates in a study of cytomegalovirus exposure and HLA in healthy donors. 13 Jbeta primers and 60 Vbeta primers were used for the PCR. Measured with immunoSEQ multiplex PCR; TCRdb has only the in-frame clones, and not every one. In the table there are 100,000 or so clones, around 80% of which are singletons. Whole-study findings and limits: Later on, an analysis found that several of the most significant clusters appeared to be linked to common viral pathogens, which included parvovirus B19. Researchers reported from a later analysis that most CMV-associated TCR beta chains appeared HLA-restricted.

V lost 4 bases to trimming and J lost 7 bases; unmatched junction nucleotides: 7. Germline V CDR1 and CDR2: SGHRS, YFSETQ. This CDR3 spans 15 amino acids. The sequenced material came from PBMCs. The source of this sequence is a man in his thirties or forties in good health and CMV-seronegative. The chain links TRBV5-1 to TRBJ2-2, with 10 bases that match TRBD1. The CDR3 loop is CASSHGTGAIGELFF. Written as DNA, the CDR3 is TGCGCCAGCAGCCACGGGACAGGGGCAATCGGGGAGCTGTTTTTT.